This T cell receptor (beta chain) originates from a study of type 1 regulatory T cells. On the study more broadly: This in vitro CD4 product, T-allo10, is enriched for Tr1 cells and alloantigen-specific. Study-level points and caveats: Compared with non-type 1 regulatory T cells, type 1 regulatory T cells showed a more restricted TCR repertoire.

TCRdb itself ran the reads through MiXCR, one entry per CDR3 protein. The table shows more than 60,000 distinct CDR3 sequences, with 62% occurring only once. As concerns this clonotype: Its antigen is undetermined.

Sequences were obtained from cultured non-Tr1 T cells, either the whole culture or a sorted T cell fraction (not recorded which). The TCR originated in a human donor in good health.

CDR3 sequence reads: CAIRGDSDTQYF. CDR3 DNA sequence: TGTGCCATCAGGGGGGACTCGGATACGCAGTATTTT. The V call is TRBV10-3, the J call TRBJ2-3; the D gene is possibly TRBD2 (6 bases). The CDR3 is 12 amino acids. Trimming shortened V by 6 bases and J by 6 bases, and 10 bases separated the two germline ends. Germline V gives CDR1 ENHRY, CDR2 SYGVKD.